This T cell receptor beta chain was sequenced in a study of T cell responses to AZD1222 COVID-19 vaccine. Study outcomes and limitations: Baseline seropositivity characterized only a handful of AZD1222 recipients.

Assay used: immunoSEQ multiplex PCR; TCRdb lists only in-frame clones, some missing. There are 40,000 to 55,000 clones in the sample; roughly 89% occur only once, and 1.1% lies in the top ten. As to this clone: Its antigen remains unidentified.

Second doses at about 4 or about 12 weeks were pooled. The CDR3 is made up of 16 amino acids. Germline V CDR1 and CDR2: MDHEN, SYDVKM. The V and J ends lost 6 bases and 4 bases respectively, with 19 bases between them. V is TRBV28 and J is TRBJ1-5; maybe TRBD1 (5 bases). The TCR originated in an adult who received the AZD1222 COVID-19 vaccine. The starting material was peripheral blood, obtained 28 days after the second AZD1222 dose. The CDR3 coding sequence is TGTGCCAGCAGCTCGGGGGGGGGATTATGGAATCAGCCCCAGCATTTT. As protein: CASSSGGGLWNQPQHF.